Listed below are T cell receptor beta chains from one sample, sequenced in a study of CD8+ T cells in alopecia areata. Produced via immunoSEQ multiplex PCR; TCRdb's table is partial and in-frame only. The sample comprises about 190,000 clones, roughly three fifths of which are singletons, and 0.69% rests with the top ten. This material consisted of CD4+ T cells sorted from blood, taken at week 4, from a patient treated with tofacitinib. Receptors originate from a human donor with alopecia areata. The CDR3 runs from the conserved cysteine through the conserved F or W. A D gene is named only where the DNA matches it firmly.

>NA|TRBJ2-7|TRBV6-6
CASSYSNPYF
>NA|TRBJ2-7|TRBV28
CASRKTAPEQYF
>NA|TRBJ2-4|TRBV7-2
CASSLTGNIQYF
>NA|TRBJ2-3|TRBV7-8
CASSFPGTSTDTQYF
>TRBD2|TRBJ2-1|TRBV27
CASSPRGLGDNEQFF
>TRBD2|TRBJ2-7|TRBV5-4
CASSPSGRTYEQYF
>NA|TRBJ1-5|TRBV7-2
CASSHTNQPQHF
>TRBD1|TRBJ1-5|TRBV27
CASRMTGALSNQPQHF
>NA|TRBJ2-7|TRBV4-1
CASSPTRVLYEQYF
>TRBD1|TRBJ2-3|TRBV30
CAWSMDRGTDTQYF
>NA|TRBJ2-3|TRBV5-1
CASSRALSTDTQYF
>TRBD1|TRBJ2-7|TRBV2
CASQDRDSYEQYF
>NA|TRBJ2-5|TRBV2
CASRSGVEETQYF
>TRBD1|TRBJ1-2|TRBV29-1
CSCQGAHGYTF
>NA|TRBJ1-2|TRBV7-9
CASSQAGAWGYTF
>NA|TRBJ1-5|TRBV9
CASSVGGSNQPQHF
>NA|TRBJ2-7|TRBV7-2
CASSLAIRRGSEGEQYF
>NA|TRBJ2-7|TRBV5-1
CASNRLRSYEQYF
>NA|TRBJ2-6|TRBV14
CASRGLGANVLTF
>NA|TRBJ2-1|TRBV2
CASSDRLVGREQFF
>TRBD2|TRBJ2-5|TRBV7-9
CASSLGVGLAGETQYF
>TRBD1|TRBJ1-2|TRBV28
CASRRDRDGYTF
>NA|TRBJ1-5|TRBV29-1
CSVAGTGNQPQHF
>NA|TRBJ1-5|TRBV7-8
CASSLVSGQPQHF
>NA|TRBJ1-2|TRBV5-4
CASSLGIGRGLVYGYTF
>NA|TRBJ2-7|TRBV4-3
CASSQGGIGREQYF
>NA|NA|TRBV7-2
CASSLQGSSYEQYF
>NA|TRBJ1-1|TRBV9
CASSVQQGNTEAFF
>NA|TRBJ2-1|TRBV29-1
CSVRSRGSYNEQFF
>NA|TRBJ2-3|TRBV7-3
CASSLMSGLDTDTQYF